Listed here are 13 T cell receptor beta chains from one sample, sequenced in a study of identical twins. One entry per CDR3 protein, called by TCRdb with MiXCR from the 5' RACE reads. In the table there are 450,000 to 500,000 distinct CDR3 sequences, more than 13% of which are singletons. These data also featured in a second study, about yellow fever vaccine responses in identical twins.

Specimen: CD4+ T cells sorted from blood. The receptors derive from a woman aged 18 to 35 in good health.

This clonotype has only a few counts. This chain joins TRBV20-1 and TRBJ1-4; possible D gene TRBD1, 5 bases. Germline CDR1 reads DFQATT; CDR2 reads SNEGSKA (reference sequence). This CDR3 has 16 amino acids. V lost 2 bases and J lost 2, with 15 bases in between. The CDR3 is CSARPHSGGTNEKLFF. CDR3 nucleotides: TGCAGTGCTAGACCGCATAGTGGGGGGACTAATGAAAAACTGTTTTTT.

The rearrangement links TRBV7-6 to TRBJ2-5; D gene ambiguous. V lost 1 base and J lost 2, with 14 bases in between. Germline CDR1 reads SGHVS; CDR2 reads FNYEAQ. The CDR3 consists of 16 residues. CDR3 protein: CASSLGSFPWQETQYF. CDR3 coding DNA: TGTGCCAGCAGCTTAGGTTCGTTCCCCTGGCAAGAGACCCAGTACTTC.

The chain joins TRBV12-3 or TRBV12-4 to TRBJ1-2; perhaps TRBD1 as D (5 bases). V shed 3 bases and J shed 3 bases, with 20 bases lying between them. CDR3 length equals 17 residues. In DNA form, the CDR3 reads TGTGCCAGCAGTTTCCGGCGTGTGGGGGGAGGGTACTATGGCTACACCTTC. Translated: CASSFRRVGGGYYGYTF.

This clonotype appeared many times. This chain links TRBV7-9 with TRBJ1-6, with D unresolved. This CDR3 has 13 amino acids. V gave up 5 bases and J gave up 9 bases, with 11 bases separating them. Looked up from germline, CDR1 is SEHNR and CDR2 is FQNEAQ (reference sequence). The CDR3 DNA sequence: TGTGCCAGCAGCACTTTAGATAGTTCACCCCTCCACTTT. This gives the protein CASSTLDSSPLHF.

The rearrangement uses TRBV6-6 and TRBJ2-1, with TRBD2 matching over 7 bases. Germline trimming cut 2 bases from V and 5 bases from J; bases unmatched to any gene: 6. There are 15 residues in the CDR3. Germline assignment: CDR1 MNHNY and CDR2 SVGAGI (reference sequence). CDR3 protein: CASSYGSSGDNEQFF. CDR3 coding DNA: TGTGCCAGCAGTTACGGGTCTAGCGGCGACAATGAGCAGTTCTTC.

This clonotype was found many times. The chain recombines TRBV12-3 or TRBV12-4 with TRBJ2-1, with D possibly TRBD2 on 5 matching bases. The CDR3 is 13 amino acids. V was pared by 6 bases and J by 9 bases, with 15 bases between. CDR3 residues: CASSRPSLSEQFF. CDR3 coding DNA: TGTGCCAGCAGCCGTCCTAGCCTTTCTGAGCAGTTCTTC.

The sample holds many counts of this clonotype. The CDR3 loop is CACPLMLAGRNEQFF. The CDR3 DNA follows: TGTGCCTGCCCCTTGATGCTAGCGGGACGCAATGAGCAGTTCTTC. The V and J genes are TRBV30 and TRBJ2-1, with 9 bases fitting TRBD2. CDR3 length: 15 residues. Germline V lookup: CDR1 GTSNPN, CDR2 SVGIG (reference sequence). Trimming took 6 bases from V and 6 from J; bases not matched to a gene: 12.

The chain couples TRBV3-1 to TRBJ2-7; 9 nucleotides match TRBD1. Losses at the gene ends were 4 bases for V and 1 base for J; bases not matched to a gene: 5. In germline, CDR1 is LGHDT, CDR2 YNNKEL (reference sequence). This CDR3 comprises 15 residues. The DNA of the CDR3 is TGTGCCAGCAGCCGGGGGACAGGGAGATCCTACGAGCAGTACTTC. This gives the protein CASSRGTGRSYEQYF.

The chain has TRBV5-1 and TRBJ1-2, with TRBD1 matching over 7 bases. After removal of 5 bases from V and 8 bases from J, the junction contained 9 bases not matched to a gene. CDR3 length: 13 residues. From germline, CDR1 is SGHRS and CDR2 YFSETQ. CDR3 in amino acids: CASRPSTGWGYTF. CDR3 nucleotide sequence: TGCGCCAGCAGGCCATCGACAGGGTGGGGCTACACCTTC. The complete variable domain, with remaining parts taken from reference TRBV5-1 and TRBJ1-2, reads KAGVTQTPRYLIKTRGQQVTLSCSPISGHRSVSWYQQTPGQGLQFLFEYFSETQRNKGNFPGRFSGRQFSNSRSEMNVSTLELGDSALYLCASRPSTGWGYTFGSGTRLTVV.

Concerning this clonotype: The germline gene is not matched at one end of the junction; a read error may be the cause. The CDR3: CASSLGQGAQGTQYF. Here the CDR3 DNA reads TGTGCCAGCAGTTTGGGACAGGGGGCTCAAGGGACCCAGTACTTC. The chain links TRBV12-3 or TRBV12-4 to TRBJ2-5; 12 bases match TRBD1. This CDR3 spans 15 amino acids.

V and J are TRBV6-1 and TRBJ2-7; 8 nucleotides align to TRBD2. Germline CDR1 and CDR2: MNHNS and SASEGT. This CDR3 has 16 residues. V was pared by 5 bases and J by 2 bases, with 11 bases of the junction left unmatched. The CDR3: CASSRAGTSYPYEQYF. CDR3 DNA: TGTGCCAGCAGTAGAGCCGGGACTAGTTACCCCTACGAGCAGTACTTC.

The CDR3 coding sequence is TGTGCCAGCAGCTTATTTGGGGCCTTAGCGGGGGGGCACGAGACCCAGTACTTC. This codes for CASSLFGALAGGHETQYF. The V call is TRBV11-2, the J call TRBJ2-5; 11 bases match TRBD2. V lost 2 bases, J lost 5 bases, and 13 bases stayed unmatched. This CDR3 has 18 residues. From germline, CDR1 is SGHAT and CDR2 FQNNGV.

The rearrangement joins TRBV12-3 or TRBV12-4 to TRBJ2-1; D perhaps matches TRBD1 (5 bases). The ends were cut back, 6 bases at V and 8 bases at J, with 14 bases in the middle. The CDR3 is 13 amino acids. This CDR3 is CASRRQGKDEQFF. The CDR3 region has the DNA TGTGCCAGCAGGAGGCAGGGAAAGGATGAGCAGTTCTTC.